This T cell receptor (beta chain) was sequenced for a study of blood T cell repertoires in COVID-19 (TCRdb year 2020). Broadly, across the study: Samples from collaborators originated in the United States, Italy and Spain and spanned both the acute and convalescent phases of COVID-19. The samples were drawn from two sources: the first 160 participants of the ongoing ImmuneRACE study, and fewer than 1,500 subjects contributed by 6 global collaborators. Where HLA class I and class II types were available, the types were taken from metadata supplied by the sample provider, not from assay-based typing. The dataset comprised deeply sampled blood TCRbeta repertoires from subjects exposed to, actively infected with, or recovered from COVID-19. The repertoires were released in a freely available public database meant as a resource for research on the immune response to SARS-CoV-2. The material from the prospective study consisted of cDNA or gDNA derived from T cells, B-cell-depleted T cells, or PBMCs. Sample metadata almost always included a de-identified subject ID, COVID-19 status, age in years and sex.

Study-wide findings and limitations: How much clinical and demographic metadata was included differed by source and by participant, and the metadata was provided uncurated.

TCRbeta CDR3 regions were amplified from genomic DNA using the immunoSEQ Assay, a bias-controlled multiplex PCR. Under the source paper's analysis protocol: The number of nucleated cells in each sample was estimated by amplification of reference gene primers within the assay. Sequence reads were collapsed and filtered to measure the absolute abundance of every unique TCRbeta CDR3 rearrangement. For each sample, productive Simpson clonality was calculated by taking the square root of Simpson's diversity index across productive rearrangements. TCRdb took this table from immuneACCESS and kept in-frame rearrangements with V and J called. Such tables lack part of the clones; where checked against another copy, unresolved V genes explain under half of the gap, and the rest is unexplained. The V and J calls and clone size are taken from that table; D and trimming were inferred from the DNA. In all, the sample holds tens of thousands of clones, and 65% to 90% of those were seen once. The ten biggest clones cover around 3.8% of the sample.

As for this clone: It lacks a known antigen. No much larger clone exists at a distance of one base, and base qualities are not known.

The CDR3 goes from the cysteine to the phenylalanine over 13 residues. The sequence is cut down to CDR3 DNA, 39 bases in frame from base 1. Taken from the germline V gene, the CDR1 and CDR2 loops are SGHRS and YFSETQ. V was cut back by 5 bases and J by 4 bases, leaving a gap of 10 bases between them. Whole blood was collected in K2EDTA tubes by collaborating institutions according to the institutions' own protocols. For TCRbeta analysis, collaborators shipped samples in one of three forms: frozen whole blood, isolated PBMCs, or DNA extracted from either of those sample types. The receptor chain draws on TRBV5-1 and TRBJ1-5; there is no confident call for the D gene. Sequencing was performed on peripheral blood. The receptor's source is a man aged 45-65 years with active COVID-19. Read as DNA, the sequence is TGCGCCAGCAGTCCGGAGCTTAATCAGCCCCAGCATTTT. This encodes CASSPELNQPQHF.